One sample yielded the 29 T cell receptor beta chains listed below, sequenced in a study of blood T cell repertoires in COVID-19. Clones were read by immunoSEQ multiplex PCR, and TCRdb kept only the in-frame ones, dropping some. Of 300,000 to 450,000 clones in the sample, roughly 87% were seen once. Sequencing used peripheral blood. Receptor source: a woman between 55 and 75 years old with COVID-19, enrolled during active disease.

The V gene is TRBV21-1, the J gene TRBJ2-1; the listed D gene, TRBD1, was not tested against the DNA. TRBV21-1 is classified as a pseudogene. There are 15 residues in the CDR3. The CDR3, as DNA: TGTGCCAGCAGCAACGGGACAGGCCCATACAATGAGCAGTTCTTC. Encoded protein: CASSNGTGPYNEQFF.

The J gene is TRBJ2-7, the V gene TRBV19; a weak D match, TRBD1 (6 bases). Germline V lookup: CDR1 LNHDA, CDR2 SQIVND (reference sequence). Trimming cost V 5 bases and J 3 bases, with 14 bases left between them. This CDR3 has 14 residues. CDR3 nucleotides: TGTGCCAGTAGTCGTTCCGGGACACTCTACGAGCAGTACTTC. Translated: CASSRSGTLYEQYF.

A word on this clone: A read error may account for a junction end that differs from germline. The chain has TRBV3-1 (or the pseudogene TRBV3-2) and TRBJ2-4; D call uncertain. CDR3 length: 11 residues. Germline CDR1 reads LGHDT; CDR2 reads YNNKEL (reference sequence). DNA of the CDR3: TGTGCCAGCAGCCAAGCGGGTCTCCGGGTCTTC. Residues: CASSQAGLRVF.

This chain joins TRBV5-4 and TRBJ1-3; D is uncertain. This CDR3 spans 14 amino acids. Germline V gene lookup returns CDR1 SGHNT and CDR2 YYREEE (reference sequence). The V and J ends lost 0 bases and 0 bases respectively, with 4 bases between them. The CDR3 reads CASSLGHSGNTIYF. The CDR3 DNA reads TGTGCCAGCAGCTTGGGACACTCTGGAAACACCATATATTTT.

The chain has TRBV9 and TRBJ1-6, with 8 nucleotides matching TRBD1. Losses at the gene ends were 0 bases for V and 11 bases for J; bases not matched to a gene: 1. Germline CDR1 is SGDLS and CDR2 is YYNGEE. The CDR3 runs 13 residues. In nucleotides, the CDR3 is TGTGCCAGCAGCGTAGGACAGGGGCCACCCCTCCACTTT. Protein sequence: CASSVGQGPPLHF. Complete variable domain (other parts from reference TRBV9 and TRBJ1-6): DSGVTQTPKHLITATGQRVTLRCSPRSGDLSVYWYQQSLDQGLQFLIQYYNGEERAKGNILERFSAQQFPDLHSELNLSSLELGDSALYFCASSVGQGPPLHFGNGTRLTVT.

The chain links TRBV7-3 to TRBJ1-1, with D perhaps TRBD1 (6 bases). This CDR3 has 14 residues. The germline V and J ends were trimmed by 5 bases and 4 bases, with 14 bases remaining between them. The germline gives CDR1 SGHTA, CDR2 FQGTGA. CDR3 amino acids: CASSLAGAGTEAFF. The CDR3 DNA is TGTGCCAGCAGCCTCGCGGGGGCGGGCACTGAAGCTTTCTTT.

The J gene is TRBJ1-1, the V gene TRBV7-3; the match to TRBD1 covers 7 bases. Germline CDR1 reads SGHTA; CDR2 reads FQGTGA. The CDR3 is 13 residues long. After removal of 5 bases from V and 8 bases from J, the junction contained 8 bases not matched to a gene. CDR3 sequence reads: CASSPSGQLEAFF. CDR3 DNA sequence: TGTGCCAGCAGCCCTTCGGGACAGCTCGAAGCTTTCTTT. Variable domain in full (rest from reference TRBV7-3 and TRBJ1-1): GAGVSQTPSNKVTEKGKYVELRCDPISGHTALYWYRQSLGQGPEFLIYFQGTGAADDSGLPNDRFFAVRPEGSVSTLKIQRTERGDSAVYLCASSPSGQLEAFFGQGTRLTVV.

V and J are TRBV11-3 and TRBJ2-2, with D unclear. Trimming removed 9 bases from V and 1 base from J, with 3 bases in between. The CDR3 consists of 11 residues. Germline V CDR1 and CDR2: SGHNT, YENEEA. The CDR3 bases are TGTGCCAGTAGGAACACCGGGGAGCTGTTTTTT. Translated, it gives CASRNTGELFF. The whole variable domain, filled in from reference TRBV11-3 and TRBJ2-2, reads EAGVVQSPRYKIIEKKQPVAFWCNPISGHNTLYWYLQNLGQGPELLIRYENEEAVDDSQLPKDRFSAERLKGVDSTLKIQPAELGDSAVYLCASRNTGELFFGEGSRLTVL.

This chain uses TRBV7-2 with TRBJ2-7, with a possible D match to TRBD2 (6 bases). V lost 5 bases and J 2 bases, leaving 13 bases between the germline ends. The CDR3 is 14 residues long. CDR1 is SGHTA and CDR2 is FQGNSA in the germline V gene. This CDR3 reads CASSRTPGAYEQYF. The CDR3 DNA sequence: TGTGCCAGCAGCAGGACCCCGGGGGCCTACGAGCAGTACTTC.

CDR3 region: CASSQGADPSNQPQHF. The CDR3 DNA reads TGTGCCAGCAGCCAAGGGGCCGATCCTAGCAATCAGCCCCAGCATTTT. J is TRBJ1-5 and V is TRBV3-1 (or the pseudogene TRBV3-2); D is unresolved. The germline V gene encodes CDR1 LGHDT and CDR2 YNNKEL (reference sequence). The CDR3 sequence is 16 residues long. V was pared by 1 base and J by 0 bases, with 10 bases between.

The chain links TRBV6-1 to TRBJ1-3, with D hard to call. Trimming removed 2 bases at V and 4 bases at J, with 3 bases between. There are 12 residues in the CDR3. The V gene's germline CDR1 is MNHNS and CDR2 SASEGT. CDR3 sequence (DNA): TGTGCCAGCAGTGAAACAGGAAACACCATATATTTT. It specifies CASSETGNTIYF.

The chain links TRBV28 to TRBJ1-2; no clear D gene. The germline V gene encodes CDR1 MDHEN and CDR2 SYDVKM. V was cut by 10 bases and J by 2 bases, with 8 bases left in between. The CDR3 runs to 11 residues. The CDR3, as DNA: TGTGCCATCGCAGGAAACTATGGCTACACCTTC. This sequence encodes CAIAGNYGYTF.

V is TRBV5-1 and J is TRBJ1-1, with D hard to call. Germline CDR1 reads SGHRS; CDR2 reads YFSETQ. Trimming shortened V by 2 bases and J by 0 bases, and 2 bases separated the two germline ends. This CDR3 is built from 12 residues. The DNA of the CDR3 is TGCGCCAGCAGCTTCATGAACACTGAAGCTTTCTTT. Translated, it gives CASSFMNTEAFF.

V usage is TRBV28 and J usage is TRBJ1-6, with D possibly being TRBD1 (6 bases). The CDR3 extends over 14 amino acids. Looked up from germline, CDR1 is MDHEN and CDR2 is SYDVKM. V lost 8 bases and J lost 1, with 9 bases in between. The CDR3 reads CASLQGSYNSPLHF. The CDR3 DNA reads TGTGCCAGCTTGCAGGGGTCCTATAATTCACCCCTCCACTTT.

This chain links TRBV5-1 with TRBJ2-1, with unresolved D. The V end lost 0 bases, the J end lost 6 bases, and 13 bases lay between the germline ends. This CDR3 has 15 residues. The germline gives CDR1 SGHRS, CDR2 YFSETQ. This CDR3 reads CASSLGDSPSNEQFF. For the CDR3, the DNA is TGCGCCAGCAGCTTGGGAGACTCCCCCTCCAATGAGCAGTTCTTC.

The chain recombines TRBV5-1 with TRBJ2-1, with D possibly being TRBD1 (6 bases). Germline CDR1 SGHRS, CDR2 YFSETQ. V lost 5 bases and J lost 8, with 17 bases in between. This CDR3 contains 14 residues. CDR3 amino acids: CASSPGQRRDEQFF. The CDR3, as DNA: TGCGCCAGCAGTCCTGGACAGCGCCGCGATGAGCAGTTCTTC.

In its sample, this clone was seen a few times. This rearrangement joins TRBV5-1 to TRBJ1-6, with D possibly being TRBD1 (6 bases). The V end lost 4 bases, the J end lost 7 bases, and 18 bases lay between the germline ends. This CDR3 contains 16 residues. From germline, CDR1 is SGHRS and CDR2 YFSETQ. The CDR3 nucleotides read TGCGCCAGCAGCGTCCAAACAGGGTTGGAAAATTCACCCCTCCACTTT. Translation: CASSVQTGLENSPLHF.

As concerns this clone: Other nucleotide sequences from this sample produce the same CDR3. This sequence joins TRBV7-9 and TRBJ2-7; D may be TRBD1 (6 bases). Germline CDR1 SEHNR, CDR2 FQNEAQ (reference sequence). V was trimmed by 6 bases and J by 5 bases, leaving 14 bases between them. The CDR3 contains 13 residues. This chain's CDR3 is CASSAPSGDEQYF. The CDR3 nucleotides are TGTGCCAGCAGTGCCCCATCAGGGGACGAGCAGTACTTC.

The rearrangement uses TRBV18 and TRBJ2-3; 7 positions match TRBD1. Germline V gene sequence: CDR1 KGHSH, CDR2 LQKENI. This CDR3 is 16 amino acids long. V lost 5 bases and J lost 6; bases outside the gene matches: 14. The CDR3 protein is CASSATGVVVLDTQYF. DNA of the CDR3: TGTGCCAGCTCAGCCACAGGGGTTGTTGTATTGGATACGCAGTATTTT.

The rearrangement links TRBV9 to TRBJ1-1; TRBD1 agrees at 7 bases. V lost 1 base to trimming and J lost 5 bases; unmatched junction nucleotides: 5. The CDR3 contains 14 residues. Germline-derived CDR1 and CDR2 are SGDLS and YYNGEE. CDR3 coding DNA: TGTGCCAGCAGCGTACAGGGGGGTTCGACTGAAGCTTTCTTT. Protein sequence: CASSVQGGSTEAFF.

V gene TRBV5-1 combines with J gene TRBJ1-2; 9 bases map to TRBD1. Germline CDR1 is SGHRS and CDR2 is YFSETQ. With 0 bases clipped from V and 4 bases from J, the junction kept 19 bases outside the gene matches. This CDR3 has 20 residues. Here the CDR3 reads CASSLARVGTGYPQSYGYTF. CDR3 DNA sequence: TGCGCCAGCAGCTTGGCCCGGGTCGGGACAGGGTATCCTCAATCCTATGGCTACACCTTC.

The chain is built from TRBV7-9 and TRBJ1-1, with TRBD1 matching over 7 bases. Per germline, CDR1 SEHNR and CDR2 FQNEAQ (reference sequence). This CDR3 region has 14 residues. V was pared by 1 base and J by 4 bases, with 3 bases of the junction left unmatched. In DNA form, the CDR3 reads TGTGCCAGCAGCTTAGAGACAGGGAGCACTGAAGCTTTCTTT. Amino acid sequence: CASSLETGSTEAFF.

As regards this clone: The sample carries other DNA sequences with the same CDR3. The chain couples TRBV9 to TRBJ1-2, with no clear D. There are 15 residues in the CDR3. With 0 bases removed from V and 0 bases from J, the gap between germline ends came to 9 bases. Germline lookup yields CDR1 SGDLS and CDR2 YYNGEE. The CDR3 nucleotides are TGTGCCAGCAGCGTAGAGGCAGGCGCTAACTATGGCTACACCTTC. Residues: CASSVEAGANYGYTF.

This clone was recorded once. The chain couples TRBV5-1 to TRBJ2-3; possibly TRBD1 for D (5 bases). This CDR3 contains 14 residues. Trimming took off 0 bases at V and 3 bases at J, with 8 bases between the two ends. Germline V gene data show CDR1 as SGHRS and CDR2 as YFSETQ. Here the CDR3 reads CASSLEQVTDTQYF. As DNA, the CDR3 is TGCGCCAGCAGCTTGGAACAGGTAACAGATACGCAGTATTTT. Complete variable domain (other parts from reference TRBV5-1 and TRBJ2-3): KAGVTQTPRYLIKTRGQQVTLSCSPISGHRSVSWYQQTPGQGLQFLFEYFSETQRNKGNFPGRFSGRQFSNSRSEMNVSTLELGDSALYLCASSLEQVTDTQYFGPGTRLTVL.

The V gene is TRBV12-5, the J gene TRBJ1-5, with TRBD1 matching 9 bases. CDR3 size: 16 residues. V shed 3 bases, J shed 2 bases, and the junction held 5 bases outside the gene matches. Germline-derived CDR1 and CDR2 are LGHNT and FRNRAP. CDR3 amino acids: CASGLGTGKGNQPQHF. As DNA, the CDR3 is TGTGCTAGTGGTTTAGGGACAGGGAAAGGCAATCAGCCCCAGCATTTT.

This chain joins TRBV2 and TRBJ2-7, with D possibly TRBD1 on 6 matching bases. The CDR3 contains 13 residues. Germline V CDR1 and CDR2: SNHLY, FYNNEI. With 7 bases removed from V and 5 bases from J, the gap between germline ends came to 15 bases. The CDR3 is CASTLQGYDEQYF. As DNA, the CDR3 is TGTGCCAGCACCCTACAGGGTTATGACGAGCAGTACTTC.

V gene TRBV7-3 combines with J gene TRBJ2-1; D unclear. This CDR3 is built from 15 residues. The V and J ends lost 4 bases and 6 bases respectively, with 16 bases between them. The germline V gene has CDR1 SGHTA and CDR2 FQGTGA. CDR3 DNA: TGTGCCAGCAGCTCTCAAACATCATCAACCAATGAGCAGTTCTTC. Translated: CASSSQTSSTNEQFF.

The rearrangement joins TRBV30 to TRBJ1-2, with TRBD1 as a possible D gene (6 bases). V was clipped by 1 base and J by 3 bases, with 18 bases between them. CDR1 GTSNPN and CDR2 SVGIG come from the germline V gene (reference sequence). CDR3 length equals 16 residues. The CDR3 loop is CAWSAPGALGHYGYTF. Here the CDR3 DNA reads TGTGCCTGGAGTGCCCCAGGGGCCCTCGGCCACTATGGCTACACCTTC. Full variable domain (rest looked up from reference TRBV30 and TRBJ1-2): SQTIHQWPATLVQPVGSPLSLECTVEGTSNPNLYWYRQAAGRGLQLLFYSVGIGQISSEVPQNLSASRPQDRQFILSSKKLLLSDSGFYLCAWSAPGALGHYGYTFGSGTRLTVV.

The V gene is TRBV18, the J gene TRBJ2-3; D is unresolved. Trimming removed 3 bases at V and 5 bases at J, with 9 bases between. This CDR3 region has 13 residues. CDR1 is KGHSH, CDR2 LQKENI, per germline. The CDR3 DNA reads TGTGCCAGCTCACCCCGGAGTGGAGATACGCAGTATTTT. Its translation: CASSPRSGDTQYF.